This record covers a single T cell receptor (beta chain). What it binds is not known. The data stem from a study of blood T cell dynamics during melanoma immunotherapy. Study observations and caveats: Unlike progressors, later disease-control patients had W3 repertoires gaining clonality or diversity.

This CDR3 is 16 amino acids long. Germline CDR1 reads KGHSH; CDR2 reads LQKENI. V was pared by 4 bases and J by 0 bases, with 5 bases of the junction left unmatched. The time point was: week 3, after first cycle of checkpoint inhibitor. One draw preceded checkpoint blockade; another followed its first cycle at week 3. Produced via immunoSEQ multiplex PCR; TCRdb's table is partial and in-frame only. The sample shows thousands of clones, around 89% of them seen only once. J is TRBJ1-5 and V is TRBV18; 8 bases are shared with TRBD1. The receptor was isolated from a human donor with melanoma. The source was blood, collected from a patient treated with checkpoint blockade. Here the CDR3 reads CASSRQGAVSNQPQHF. The CDR3 DNA follows: TGTGCCAGCTCACGGCAGGGGGCGGTTAGCAATCAGCCCCAGCATTTT.